The source of this TCR beta chain is a study of blood T cell repertoires in COVID-19. CDR1 is DFQATT and CDR2 is SNEGSKA in the germline V gene (reference sequence). The CDR3 is made up of 11 amino acids. Remarks on this clone: A read error may account for a junction end that differs from germline.

Profiling relied on immunoSEQ multiplex PCR, and the TCRdb table lists in-frame clones only, not all of them. In the table there are roughly 150,000 clones, approximately 85% of which are singletons. The rearrangement uses TRBV20-1 and TRBJ1-2; D might be TRBD1 (6 bases). The receptor's source is an elderly man with COVID-19, enrolled during active disease. The material sequenced was peripheral blood. The CDR3 DNA sequence: TGCAGTGCCTTAGCCCTCAAGGACAGCCACTTC. Its protein is CSALALKDSHF.